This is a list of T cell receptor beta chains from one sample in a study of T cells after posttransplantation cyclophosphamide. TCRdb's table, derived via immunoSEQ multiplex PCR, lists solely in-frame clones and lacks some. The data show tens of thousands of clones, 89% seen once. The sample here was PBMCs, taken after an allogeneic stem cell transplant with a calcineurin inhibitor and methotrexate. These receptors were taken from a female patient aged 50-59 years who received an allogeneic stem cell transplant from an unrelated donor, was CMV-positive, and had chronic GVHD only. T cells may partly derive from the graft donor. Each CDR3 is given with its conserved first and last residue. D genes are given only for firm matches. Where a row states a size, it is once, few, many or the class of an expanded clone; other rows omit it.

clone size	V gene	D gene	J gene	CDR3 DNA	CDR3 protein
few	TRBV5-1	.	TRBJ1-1	TGCGCCAGCAGCTCGGAGATCACTGAAGCTTTCTTT	CASSSEITEAFF
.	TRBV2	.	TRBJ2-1	TGTGCCAGCACCCCCGGGAGTTTGAGGGAGCAGTTCTTC	CASTPGSLREQFF
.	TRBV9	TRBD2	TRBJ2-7	TGTGCCAGCAGCAGACTAGCGGGAGGTCTGTACGAGCAGTACTTC	CASSRLAGGLYEQYF
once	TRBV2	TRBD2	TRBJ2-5	TGTGCCAGCAGCCTAGGCGGGCTAGCGGAAGAGACCCAGTACTTC	CASSLGGLAEETQYF
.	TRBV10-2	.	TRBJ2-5	TGCGCCAGCAGCCTAGCCAGGGAGACCCAGTACTTC	CASSLARETQYF
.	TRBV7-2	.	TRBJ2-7	TGTGCCAGCAGCTTCCCCGGGATCTACGAGCAGTACTTC	CASSFPGIYEQYF
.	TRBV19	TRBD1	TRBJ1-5	TGTGCCAGTAGTGTCTACACCGGACAGGGTGGCAATCAGCCCCAGCATTTT	CASSVYTGQGGNQPQHF
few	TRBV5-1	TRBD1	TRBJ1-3	TGCGCCAGCAGCATGACAGGGGAGGAAGGAGGAAACACCATATATTTT	CASSMTGEEGGNTIYF
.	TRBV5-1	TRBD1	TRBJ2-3	TGCGCCAGCAGAACAGACAGGGTCCTGACAGATACGCAGTATTTT	CASRTDRVLTDTQYF
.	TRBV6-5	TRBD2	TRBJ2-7	TGTGCCAGCAGAATAGCGGGAGGGCCCACGAAGCAGTACTTC	CASRIAGGPTKQYF
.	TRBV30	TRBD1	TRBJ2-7	TGTGCCTGGAGTGCCCTAACGACAGGGACCTATACCTACGAGCAGTACTTC	CAWSALTTGTYTYEQYF
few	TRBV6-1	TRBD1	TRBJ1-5	TGTGCCAGCAGTGAAATACAGGGGCAGCCCCAGCATTTT	CASSEIQGQPQHF
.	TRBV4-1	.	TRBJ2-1	TGCGCCAGCAGACCAAGCGGATACAATGAGCAGTTCTTC	CASRPSGYNEQFF
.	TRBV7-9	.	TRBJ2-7	TGTGCCAGCAGCTTCGGACACACCTACGAGCAGTACTTC	CASSFGHTYEQYF
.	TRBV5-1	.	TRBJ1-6	TGCGCCAGCAGCGAGACTCCGGCGAATTCACCCCTCCACTTT	CASSETPANSPLHF
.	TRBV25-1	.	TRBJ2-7	TGTGCCAGCAGGGGAGAGGGAACCTACGAGCAGTACTTC	CASRGEGTYEQYF
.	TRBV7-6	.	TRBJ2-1	TGTGCCAGCAGCTTAAAACCGGACTTGTGGAATGAGCAGTTCTTC	CASSLKPDLWNEQFF
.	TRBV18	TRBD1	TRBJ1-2	TGTGCCAGCTCACCGTCACAGGGGGCTGGTGGCTACACCTTC	CASSPSQGAGGYTF
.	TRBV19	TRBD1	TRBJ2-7	TGTGCCAGCTCCGGACAGGGGAACTGGTACGAGCAGTACTTC	CASSGQGNWYEQYF
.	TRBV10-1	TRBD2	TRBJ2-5	TGCGCCAGCAGTGAGAGCGGGAGGGACCTTTGGGAGACCCAGTACTTC	CASSESGRDLWETQYF
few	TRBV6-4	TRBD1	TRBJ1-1	TGTGCCAGCAGTCGGACAGGGACGGGGAGGGCTTTCTTT	CASSRTGTGRAFF
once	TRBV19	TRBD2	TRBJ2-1	TGTGCCAGTAGTCCCCCGTCTAGCGGGAGGTACAATGAGCAGTTCTTC	CASSPPSSGRYNEQFF
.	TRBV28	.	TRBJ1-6	TGTGCCAGCAGTTCCGACTCGAATTCACCCCTCCACTTT	CASSSDSNSPLHF
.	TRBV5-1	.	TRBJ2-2	TGCGCCAGCAGCTTGGATGGAGGGGAAACCGGGGAGCTGTTTTTT	CASSLDGGETGELFF
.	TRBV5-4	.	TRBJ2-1	TGTGCCAGCAGCAAGACAGTCCACAATGAGCAGTTCTTC	CASSKTVHNEQFF
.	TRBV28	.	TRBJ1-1	TGTGCCAGCAGTTTACATCAGGGGCGGGACACTGAAGCTTTCTTT	CASSLHQGRDTEAFF
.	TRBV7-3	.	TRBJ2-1	TGTGCCAGCAGCTTAGTCGCTAGCATCCCCTACAATGAGCAGTTCTTC	CASSLVASIPYNEQFF
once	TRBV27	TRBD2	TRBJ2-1	TGTGCCAGCAGTCCTGCGGGAGGCAGGTACAATGAGCAGTTCTTC	CASSPAGGRYNEQFF
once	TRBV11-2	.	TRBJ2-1	TGTGCCAGCAGCGCCCGAGAGGAGGGCTCCTACAATGAGCAGTTCTTC	CASSAREEGSYNEQFF
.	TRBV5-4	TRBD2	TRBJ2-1	TGTGCCAGCAGCTTGGTCCTAGCGGGAGGAAGTGAGCAGTTCTTC	CASSLVLAGGSEQFF
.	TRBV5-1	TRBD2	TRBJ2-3	TGCGCCAGCAGCCTGGGACTAGCGGGAGCTCTAGATACGCAGTATTTT	CASSLGLAGALDTQYF
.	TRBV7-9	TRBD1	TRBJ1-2	TGTGCCAGCAGCCAGACAGGGTTTAGAGGCTACACCTTC	CASSQTGFRGYTF
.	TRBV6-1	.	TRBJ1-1	TGTGCCAGCGGGGCCTTGTCACACACTGAAGCTTTCTTT	CASGALSHTEAFF
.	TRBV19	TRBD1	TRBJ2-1	TGTGCCAGTAGTATGGTGGACAGGGTGGACAATGAGCAGTTCTTC	CASSMVDRVDNEQFF
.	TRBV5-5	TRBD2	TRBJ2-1	TGTGCCAGCAGCTTGGATGGTAGCGGGAGGCACAATGAGCAGTTCTTC	CASSLDGSGRHNEQFF
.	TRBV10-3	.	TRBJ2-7	TGTGCCGTCCTCTCCTCCTACGAGCAGTACTTC	CAVLSSYEQYF
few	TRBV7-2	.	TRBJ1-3	TGTGCCAGCAGCTTAACTACGGTGAGCTCTGGAAACACCATATATTTT	CASSLTTVSSGNTIYF
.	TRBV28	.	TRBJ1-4	TGTGCCAGCAGCCTGTATAATGAAAAACTGTTTTTT	CASSLYNEKLFF
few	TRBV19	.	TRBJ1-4	TGTGCCAGTAACGAACAGGGTGGAACTAATGAAAAACTGTTTTTT	CASNEQGGTNEKLFF
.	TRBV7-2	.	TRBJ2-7	TGTGCCAGCAGCGTAAACTACGAAATGTACGAGCAGTACTTC	CASSVNYEMYEQYF
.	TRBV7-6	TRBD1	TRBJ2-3	TGTGCCAGCAGCCAGATAGGGACAGTGAGCACAGATACGCAGTATTTT	CASSQIGTVSTDTQYF
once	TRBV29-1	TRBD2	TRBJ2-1	TGCAGCACCCTGGGTGGCGGGAGGACCTATGAGCAGTTCTTC	CSTLGGGRTYEQFF
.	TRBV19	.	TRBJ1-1	TGTGCCAGTAGTATTTGGGGCGCGGACACTGAAGCTTTCTTT	CASSIWGADTEAFF
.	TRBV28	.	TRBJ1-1	TGTGCCAGCAGTTCGGGGGACACTGAAGCTTTCTTT	CASSSGDTEAFF
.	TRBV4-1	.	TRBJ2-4	TGCGCCAGCAGCCTCCTCTACGGGGGAGCCAAAAACATTCAGTACTTC	CASSLLYGGAKNIQYF
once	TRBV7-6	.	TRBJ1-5	TGTGCCAGCAGTCAACAGGGAAGCAATCAGCCCCAGCATTTT	CASSQQGSNQPQHF
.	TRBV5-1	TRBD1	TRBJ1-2	TGCGCCAGCAGCCCTAACCCGGGACAGGGGTATGGCTACACCTTC	CASSPNPGQGYGYTF
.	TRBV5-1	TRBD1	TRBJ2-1	TGCGCCAGCAGCTTGGAGCCAGGGGGCCACAATGAGCAGTTCTTC	CASSLEPGGHNEQFF
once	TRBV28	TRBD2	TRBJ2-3	TGTGCCAGCAGTTCGATGGGACTAGCGGGACCCACAGATACGCAGTATTTT	CASSSMGLAGPTDTQYF
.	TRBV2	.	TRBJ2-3	TGTGCCAGCACAATCGGGGATACGCAGTATTTT	CASTIGDTQYF
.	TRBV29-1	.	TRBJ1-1	TGCAGCGTTATTCTGGGGCCTGAAGCTTTCTTT	CSVILGPEAFF
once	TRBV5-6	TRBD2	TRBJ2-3	TGTGCCAGCAGCTTAGTCCCGGGAGGACCCACAGATACGCAGTATTTT	CASSLVPGGPTDTQYF
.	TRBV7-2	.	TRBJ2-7	TGTGCCAGCAGCCCTTGGACGGGAATCGGCGAGCAGTACTTC	CASSPWTGIGEQYF
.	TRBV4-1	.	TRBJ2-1	TGCGCCAGCAGCCAAGTTAACAGATACAATGAGCAGTTCTTC	CASSQVNRYNEQFF
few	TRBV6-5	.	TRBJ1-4	TGTGCCAGCAGTTCCGGTCCTCTTGAAAAACTGTTTTTT	CASSSGPLEKLFF